Included here is one T cell receptor (beta chain) sequence, with context. What this receptor recognizes is not known. The input lacks base qualities; no much larger clone sits a single base away. This record belongs to a study of tumor-infiltrating lymphocytes in primary liver carcinoma (dated by TCRdb to 2016 to 2017). With regard to the full study: Hepatocellular carcinoma (four) or combined HCC and intrahepatic cholangiocarcinoma (one) was present in the five patients, who were three men and two women aged 30 to 69 years. The five patients had tumors staged T1-T3 N0M0, with maximum diameters ranging from about 4 to 11 cm. Roughly 3.5 to 7.5 million productive TCRbeta reads were obtained per sample, and no significant difference in read depth was found between tissue types. The study combined TCRbeta repertoire sequencing, expression microarrays and whole-exome sequencing across five regions of each liver tumor, with adjacent normal tissue and blood. A total of roughly 35 specimens from 5 patients, comprising approximately 25 tumor regions, 5 adjacent noncancerous liver tissues and 5 peripheral blood samples, were covered by TCRbeta repertoire sequencing. To link TCRbeta repertoire diversity with the local molecular phenotype, the roughly 26 tumor region samples were profiled using Agilent mRNA microarrays. Technical replicate repertoires showed high reproducibility, with mean shared-clone rates about 0.88 and correlation coefficients above 0.95. Study-wide conclusions, independent of this receptor: The top 250 clones made up a significantly larger repertoire fraction in tumors than in blood (p = 0.039). Only about 8-24% of top clones were present in all five regions of a tumor, suggesting spatial heterogeneity of tumor-infiltrating T cells. Only a few patients were included in the study, and the authors note that the findings should be validated in a larger study. Comparison of CD4+ and CD8+ T cell repertoires was precluded by the use of bulk unsorted samples. Only the TCR beta chain was sequenced, which likely underestimates true repertoire diversity because unpaired alpha chains were not captured. Repertoire overlap was higher between tumor regions (mean around 35%) than tumor-adjacent (approximately 17%) or tumor-blood (about 14%) pairs, consistent with antigen-driven expansion.

Using a constant-region primer and ProtoScript II reverse transcriptase, TCRbeta-specific cDNA was reverse-transcribed from 400 to 550 ng total RNA. The TCRbeta libraries were prepared through three rounds of nested multiplex PCR following a slightly modified ARM-PCR procedure. Multiplex TRBV1-TRBV30 forward primers and a Cbeta reverse primer were used in the first two PCR rounds, each of which was run for approximately 9 cycles. Sample barcodes and Illumina adapters were attached in a final 25-cycle PCR using Deep VentR polymerase. Before sequencing, amplicons of 200-500 bp were gel-purified using a QIAquick gel extraction kit. TCRbeta amplicons were sequenced on an Illumina HiSeq 2500 with 250-bp paired-end reads. Regarding the original processing steps: To recover full CDR3 sequences, reads were quality-trimmed using Trimmomatic v0.33 and paired reads were then merged using FLASH v1.2.11. MiGEC v1.2.1b assigned V, D and J germline segments to the rearranged TCRbeta sequences. VDJtools v1.0.0 computed clonotype statistics and Shannon-Wiener diversity indices. To cut down on sampling bias, every analysis after diversity analysis relied on just the 250 most abundant clonotypes from each sample. The public reads were run again by TCRdb, first through fastp at Q25 and then through MiXCR, and only productive beta chains were kept. Each CDR3 protein gets just one entry, which takes the most common genes and DNA from the rows behind it. The V and J calls reflect TCRdb's pipeline rather than the authors' work. The sample table records about 84,000 distinct CDR3 sequences; 72% of these occur just once. 15% to 20% of the sample lies in the top ten.

Total RNA and DNA were co-extracted without cell sorting from roughly 20-30 mg of bulk tissue using the AllPrep DNA/RNA mini kit. About 5 patients with histopathologically diagnosed primary liver carcinoma underwent surgical resection in China between late 2015 and March 2016. At the time of sampling, the patients had chronic HBV infection and had not received any treatment. Each tumor was sampled at five spatially separated regions: the tumor centre plus the superior, inferior, left-lateral and right-lateral poles. More than 85% viable tumor cells were found by histology in every tumor sample. Fresh tumor and adjacent tissue pieces were bisected, with one half stored in RNAlater at -80 degrees C and the other half sent for histology. The germline V gene (reference sequence) gives CDR1 as MNHNY and CDR2 as SVGAGI. The trim is 7 bases for V and 3 bases for J, with a gap of 21 bases between the germline ends. Including cysteine and phenylalanine, the CDR3 has 16 amino acids. Here the CDR3 DNA is all that survives: 48 bases in frame from base 1.

The chain joins TRBV6-6 to TRBJ2-5; D gene: possibly TRBD2, on 6 matching bases. Sequences were obtained from liver tumor tissue from sampling region 1. The cell subset or site label for this specimen denotes: tumor region T1, superior pole. This clonotype was obtained from a man in his forties or fifties with primary liver carcinoma and hepatitis B virus infection. In nucleotides, the sequence is TGTGCCAGCAATACGTGTGGGGACTTGAGGGAAGAGACCCAGTACTTC. The resulting protein is CASNTCGDLREETQYF.